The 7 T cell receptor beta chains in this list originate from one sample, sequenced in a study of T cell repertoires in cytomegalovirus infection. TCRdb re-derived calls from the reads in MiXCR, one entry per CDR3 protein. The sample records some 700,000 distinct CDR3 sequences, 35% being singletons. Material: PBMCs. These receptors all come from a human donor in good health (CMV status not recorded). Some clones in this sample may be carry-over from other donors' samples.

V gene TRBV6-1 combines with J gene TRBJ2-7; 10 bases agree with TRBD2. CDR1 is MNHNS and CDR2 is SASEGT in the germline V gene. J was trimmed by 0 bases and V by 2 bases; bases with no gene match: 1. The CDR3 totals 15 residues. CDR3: CASSERTSGSYEQYF. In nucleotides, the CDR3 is TGTGCCAGCAGTGAAAGGACTAGCGGCTCCTACGAGCAGTACTTC.

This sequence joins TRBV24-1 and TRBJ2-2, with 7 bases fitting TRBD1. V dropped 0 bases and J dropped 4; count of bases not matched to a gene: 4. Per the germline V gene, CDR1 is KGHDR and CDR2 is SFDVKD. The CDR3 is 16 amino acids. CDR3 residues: CATSDLGTAGTGELFF. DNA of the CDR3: TGTGCCACCAGTGATTTGGGGACAGCAGGCACCGGGGAGCTGTTTTTT.

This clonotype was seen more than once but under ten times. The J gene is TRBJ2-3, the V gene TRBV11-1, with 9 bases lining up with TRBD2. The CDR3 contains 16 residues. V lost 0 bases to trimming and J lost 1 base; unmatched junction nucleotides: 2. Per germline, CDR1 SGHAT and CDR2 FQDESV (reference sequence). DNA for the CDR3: TGTGCCAGCAGCTTAGCCCCTAGCGGGGGCACAGATACGCAGTATTTT. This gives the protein CASSLAPSGGTDTQYF.

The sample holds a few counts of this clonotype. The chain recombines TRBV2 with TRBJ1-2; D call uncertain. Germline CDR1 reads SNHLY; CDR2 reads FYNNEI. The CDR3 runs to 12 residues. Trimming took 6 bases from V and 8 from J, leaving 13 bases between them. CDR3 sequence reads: CASRGTIQGYTF. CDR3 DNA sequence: TGTGCCAGCAGGGGTACGATCCAGGGCTACACCTTC.

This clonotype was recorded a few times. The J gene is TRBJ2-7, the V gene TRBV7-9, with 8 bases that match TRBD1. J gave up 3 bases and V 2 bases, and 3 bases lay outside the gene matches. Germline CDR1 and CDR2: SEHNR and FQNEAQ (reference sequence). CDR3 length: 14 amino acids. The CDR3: CASSLLGQVYEQYF. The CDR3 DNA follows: TGTGCCAGCAGCTTACTGGGACAGGTCTACGAGCAGTACTTC.

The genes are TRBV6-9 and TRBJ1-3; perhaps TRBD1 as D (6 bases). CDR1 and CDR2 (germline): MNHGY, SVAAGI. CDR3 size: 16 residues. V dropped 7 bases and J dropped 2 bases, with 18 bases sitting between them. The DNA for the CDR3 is TGTGCCAGCACGGGCAGGGGAGGAAGAGCTGGAAACACCATATATTTT. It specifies CASTGRGGRAGNTIYF.

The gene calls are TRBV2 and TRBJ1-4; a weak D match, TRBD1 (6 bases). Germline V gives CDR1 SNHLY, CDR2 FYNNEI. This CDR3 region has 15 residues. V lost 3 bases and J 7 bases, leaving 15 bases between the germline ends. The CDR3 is CASSDLWGPGEKLFF. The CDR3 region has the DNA TGTGCCAGCAGTGATTTGTGGGGGCCTGGTGAAAAACTGTTTTTT.